Listed below are T cell receptor beta chains from one sample, sequenced in a study of CD8 T cells in ankylosing spondylitis. TCRdb re-derived calls from the 5' RACE reads in MiXCR, one entry per CDR3 protein. The table lists roughly 250,000 distinct CDR3 sequences, around 7.8% of them singletons. The sequenced material came from blood, either unsorted or a sorted T cell fraction (not recorded which). The receptors derive from a male donor with ankylosing spondylitis or in good health (not recorded which). CDR3s include the opening cysteine and the closing phenylalanine or tryptophan. D genes are given only for firm matches. Clone size is not always given. Where it is, it says once, few, many or a class for expanded clones.

D | size | J | length | V | CDR3 | DNA
NA | once | TRBJ1-1 | 15 | TRBV25-1 | CASRGAGRLNTEAFF | TGTGCCAGCAGAGGCGCGGGACGGCTGAACACTGAAGCTTTCTTT
NA | few | TRBJ1-4 | 15 | TRBV4-3 | CASSPGSGGDEKLFF | TGCGCCAGCAGCCCCGGGAGCGGGGGTGATGAAAAACTGTTTTTT
NA | many | TRBJ2-1 | 18 | TRBV10-3 | CAISEKRRDHLPLDEQFF | TGTGCCATCAGTGAGAAACGCCGGGACCACCTACCCCTCGATGAGCAGTTCTTC
TRBD1 | NA | TRBJ2-2 | 16 | TRBV29-1 | CSAGVPGQTNTGELFF | TGCAGCGCTGGTGTGCCGGGACAGACGAACACCGGGGAGCTGTTTTTT
NA | many | TRBJ1-1 | 15 | TRBV5-6 | CASSPSVGLYTEAFF | TGTGCCAGCAGCCCCTCGGTGGGCCTTTACACTGAAGCTTTCTTT
NA | many | TRBJ1-1 | 12 | TRBV25-1 | CASSDVYTEAFF | TGTGCCAGCAGTGACGTCTACACTGAAGCTTTCTTT
NA | many | TRBJ2-7 | 11 | TRBV2 | CASSGTGKQYF | TGTGCCAGCAGTGGAACAGGGAAGCAGTACTTC
NA | few | TRBJ1-1 | 15 | TRBV28 | CASSLFGAGNTEAFF | TGTGCCAGCAGTTTATTTGGGGCAGGGAACACTGAAGCTTTCTTT
TRBD2 | NA | TRBJ2-1 | 16 | TRBV5-4 | CASSLVSSGNYNEQFF | TGTGCCAGCAGCTTGGTTTCTAGCGGGAACTACAATGAGCAGTTCTTC
TRBD1 | few | TRBJ2-6 | 16 | TRBV29-1 | CSASTGGGSGANVLTF | TGCAGCGCTTCAACAGGGGGCGGATCAGGGGCCAACGTCCTGACTTTC
TRBD2 | many | TRBJ2-2 | 18 | TRBV6-2/TRBV6-3 | CASSYSRAGGAFTGELFF | TGTGCCAGCAGTTACTCGAGGGCCGGGGGGGCGTTCACCGGGGAGCTGTTTTTT
TRBD1 | many | TRBJ2-1 | 12 | TRBV20-1 | CSAAGGLNEQFF | TGCAGTGCTGCAGGGGGCCTAAATGAGCAGTTCTTC
NA | many | TRBJ2-7 | 16 | TRBV7-9 | CASSLKGGYPNYEQYF | TGTGCCAGCAGCTTAAAAGGGGGTTATCCTAACTACGAGCAGTACTTC
TRBD2 | NA | TRBJ2-1 | 15 | TRBV27 | CASRAGTNNYNEQFF | TGTGCCAGCAGGGCCGGGACTAACAACTACAATGAGCAGTTCTTC
NA | many | TRBJ2-1 | 16 | TRBV20-1 | CSARDLVGASTNEQFF | TGCAGTGCTAGAGATCTGGTGGGGGCATCGACGAATGAGCAGTTCTTC
TRBD1 | few | TRBJ2-1 | 13 | TRBV19 | CASSTGQGTEQFF | TGTGCCAGTAGTACGGGACAGGGAACTGAGCAGTTCTTC
NA | few | TRBJ1-1 | 14 | TRBV5-1 | CASSQTRPNTEAFF | TGCGCCAGCAGCCAGACAAGGCCCAACACTGAAGCTTTCTTT
NA | many | TRBJ2-7 | 13 | TRBV20-1 | CSAGGQVAGEQYF | TGCAGTGCAGGCGGGCAGGTGGCGGGGGAGCAGTACTTC
NA | many | TRBJ1-1 | 15 | TRBV12-3/TRBV12-4 | CASSTPGAGVTEAFF | TGTGCCAGCAGCACTCCCGGGGCAGGGGTCACTGAAGCTTTCTTT
TRBD2 | many | TRBJ2-3 | 16 | TRBV7-9 | CASSPRTSGFTDTQYF | TGTGCCAGCAGCCCTCGGACTAGCGGTTTCACAGATACGCAGTATTTT
NA | many | TRBJ2-7 | 13 | TRBV11-2 | CASSLVRGVEQYF | TGTGCCAGCAGCTTAGTCCGCGGGGTCGAGCAGTACTTC
NA | many | TRBJ2-1 | 13 | TRBV4-1 | CASSPREAPWQFF | TGCGCCAGCAGCCCCCGAGAAGCTCCCTGGCAGTTCTTC
NA | NA | TRBJ1-2 | 15 | TRBV19 | CASSPGAARGYGYTF | TGTGCCAGTAGTCCCGGGGCAGCCCGAGGTTATGGCTACACCTTC
TRBD2 | NA | TRBJ2-2 | 15 | TRBV20-1 | CSAAPSGRNTGELFF | TGCAGTGCCGCCCCAAGCGGGAGGAACACCGGGGAGCTGTTTTTT
TRBD2 | many | TRBJ2-3 | 17 | TRBV11-2 | CASSFSAGGFSTDTQYF | TGTGCCAGCAGCTTTTCAGCGGGGGGCTTTAGCACAGATACGCAGTATTTT
NA | few | TRBJ1-2 | 15 | TRBV11-1 | CASSPRTEGIWGYTF | TGTGCCAGCAGCCCTCGGACGGAGGGGATCTGGGGCTACACCTTC
NA | many | TRBJ2-2 | 12 | TRBV28 | CASSQNLEELFF | TGTGCCAGCAGCCAAAATTTGGAGGAGCTGTTTTTT
NA | many | TRBJ2-4 | 12 | TRBV19 | CASSQQGDIQYF | TGTGCCAGTAGTCAGCAGGGTGACATTCAGTACTTC
NA | many | TRBJ1-3 | 16 | TRBV6-5 | CASSYSAVRTGNTIYF | TGTGCCAGCAGTTACTCAGCAGTCAGGACTGGAAACACCATATATTTT
TRBD2 | many | TRBJ2-3 | 16 | TRBV20-1 | CSARVDLAGVPDTQYF | TGCAGTGCTAGAGTGGATCTAGCGGGAGTCCCAGATACGCAGTATTTT
TRBD2 | many | TRBJ2-2 | 15 | TRBV7-3 | CASGTSGMSAGELFF | TGTGCCAGCGGGACTAGCGGGATGAGCGCCGGGGAGCTGTTTTTT
NA | many | TRBJ2-3 | 15 | TRBV6-2/TRBV6-3 | CASSYPTRLTDTQYF | TGTGCCAGCAGTTACCCGACCCGGCTGACAGATACGCAGTATTTT
NA | many | TRBJ1-1 | 14 | TRBV12-3/TRBV12-4 | CASSPGGANTEAFF | TGTGCCAGCAGCCCCGGGGGAGCGAACACTGAAGCTTTCTTT
TRBD1 | many | TRBJ2-5 | 14 | TRBV2 | CASPRTGGQETQYF | TGTGCCAGCCCTAGGACAGGGGGCCAAGAGACCCAGTACTTC
NA | many | TRBJ2-1 | 12 | TRBV12-3/TRBV12-4 | CASRSGLGEQFF | TGTGCCAGCAGGTCAGGGTTGGGTGAGCAGTTCTTC
NA | many | TRBJ2-1 | 16 | TRBV19 | CASSPLGAGADNEQFF | TGTGCCAGTAGTCCCCTCGGTGCGGGGGCGGACAATGAGCAGTTCTTC
NA | many | TRBJ2-1 | 15 | TRBV25-1 | CASSPRETSYNEQFF | TGTGCCAGCAGCCCCAGGGAGACCTCCTACAATGAGCAGTTCTTC
TRBD1 | many | TRBJ1-5 | 14 | TRBV10-3 | CASRDSATNQPQHF | TGTGCCTCACGGGACAGTGCTACCAATCAGCCCCAGCATTTT
NA | many | TRBJ2-3 | 15 | TRBV5-1 | CASSAIGGRTDTQYF | TGCGCCAGCAGCGCCATAGGGGGTCGCACAGATACGCAGTATTTT
TRBD1 | NA | TRBJ1-2 | 18 | TRBV7-3 | CARPWWWQGATGRYGYTF | TGTGCCAGACCTTGGTGGTGGCAGGGGGCTACCGGCCGGTATGGCTACACCTTC
TRBD2 | many | TRBJ2-7 | 15 | TRBV9 | CASSVAPSGGYEQYF | TGTGCCAGCAGCGTAGCTCCTAGCGGGGGCTACGAGCAGTACTTC
NA | NA | TRBJ2-7 | 15 | TRBV12-3/TRBV12-4 | CASTPSPGQSYEQYF | TGTGCCAGCACCCCTTCCCCGGGACAAAGCTACGAGCAGTACTTC
NA | many | TRBJ2-3 | 14 | TRBV5-1 | CASSFERATDTQYF | TGCGCCAGCAGCTTCGAGCGGGCCACAGATACGCAGTATTTT
TRBD1 | many | TRBJ1-2 | 15 | TRBV7-8 | CASSDDREANYGYTF | TGTGCCAGCAGCGACGACAGGGAGGCGAACTATGGCTACACCTTC
NA | many | TRBJ1-2 | 14 | TRBV7-6 | CASSNPGGVYGYTF | TGTGCCAGCAGTAATCCCGGGGGCGTCTATGGCTACACCTTC
TRBD2 | NA | TRBJ2-2 | 15 | TRBV12-3/TRBV12-4 | CASSSGTTLSGELFF | TGTGCCAGCAGCAGCGGGACGACCCTATCCGGGGAGCTGTTTTTT
TRBD1 | many | TRBJ1-5 | 15 | TRBV12-3/TRBV12-4 | CASSSTRDRTQPQHF | TGTGCCAGCAGTTCCACACGGGACAGAACGCAGCCCCAGCATTTT
TRBD2 | NA | TRBJ2-1 | 14 | TRBV20-1 | CSARVASGNNEQFF | TGCAGTGCTAGAGTTGCTAGCGGTAACAATGAGCAGTTCTTC
NA | many | TRBJ1-1 | 13 | TRBV12-3/TRBV12-4 | CASSWGPGAEAFF | TGTGCCAGCAGTTGGGGACCCGGGGCTGAAGCTTTCTTT
NA | NA | TRBJ1-2 | 12 | TRBV15 | CATSRMGGGYTF | TGTGCCACCAGCAGGATGGGGGGGGGCTACACCTTC
NA | NA | TRBJ2-7 | 14 | TRBV7-1 | CASSSDVPPTGQYF | TGTGCCAGCAGCTCGGACGTACCACCCACGGGGCAGTACTTC
TRBD2 | NA | TRBJ2-1 | 15 | TRBV4-3 | CASSQGTSAYNEQFF | TGCGCCAGCAGCCAAGGGACTAGCGCTTACAATGAGCAGTTCTTC
TRBD1 | NA | TRBJ1-2 | 16 | TRBV7-3 | CASSLTGDRGPVGYTF | TGTGCCAGCAGCTTAACTGGTGACAGGGGTCCTGTCGGCTACACCTTC
TRBD1 | NA | TRBJ2-7 | 14 | TRBV20-1 | CSAIPGQGTYEQYF | TGCAGTGCCATACCGGGACAGGGTACCTACGAGCAGTACTTC
NA | many | TRBJ1-1 | 14 | TRBV5-1 | CASSSALVNTEAFF | TGCGCCAGCAGCTCCGCTCTGGTTAACACTGAAGCTTTCTTT